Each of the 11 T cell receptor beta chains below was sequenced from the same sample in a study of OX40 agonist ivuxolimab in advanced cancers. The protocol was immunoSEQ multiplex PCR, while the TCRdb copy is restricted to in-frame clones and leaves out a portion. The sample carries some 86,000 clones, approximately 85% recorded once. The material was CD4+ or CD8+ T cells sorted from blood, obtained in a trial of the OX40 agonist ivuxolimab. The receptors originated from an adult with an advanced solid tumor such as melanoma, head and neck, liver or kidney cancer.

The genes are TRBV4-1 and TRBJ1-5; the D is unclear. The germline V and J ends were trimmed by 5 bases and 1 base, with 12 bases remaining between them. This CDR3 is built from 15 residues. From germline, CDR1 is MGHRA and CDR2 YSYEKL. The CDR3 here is CASSAVRWSNQPQHF. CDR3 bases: TGCGCCAGCAGCGCTGTACGTTGGAGCAATCAGCCCCAGCATTTT.

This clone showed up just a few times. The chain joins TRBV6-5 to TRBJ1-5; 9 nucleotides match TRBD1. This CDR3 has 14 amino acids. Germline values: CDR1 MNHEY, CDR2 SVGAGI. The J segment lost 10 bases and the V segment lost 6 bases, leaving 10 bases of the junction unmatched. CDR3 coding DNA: TGTGCCAGCAGCTCTGGACAGGGGCTACTCCCCCAGCATTTT. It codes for CASSSGQGLLPQHF.

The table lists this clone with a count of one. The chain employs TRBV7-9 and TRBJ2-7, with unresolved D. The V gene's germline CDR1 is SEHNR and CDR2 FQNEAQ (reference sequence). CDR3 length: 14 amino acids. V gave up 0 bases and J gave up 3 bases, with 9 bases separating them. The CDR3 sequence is CASSLAVGSYEQYF. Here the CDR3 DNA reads TGTGCCAGCAGCTTAGCGGTGGGTAGCTACGAGCAGTACTTC.

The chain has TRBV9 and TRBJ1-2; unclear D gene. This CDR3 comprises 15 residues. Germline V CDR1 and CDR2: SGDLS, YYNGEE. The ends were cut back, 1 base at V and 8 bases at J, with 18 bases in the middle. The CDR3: CASSVRSGPAYGYTF. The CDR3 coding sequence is TGTGCCAGCAGCGTACGATCCGGGCCGGCCTACGGCTACACCTTC.

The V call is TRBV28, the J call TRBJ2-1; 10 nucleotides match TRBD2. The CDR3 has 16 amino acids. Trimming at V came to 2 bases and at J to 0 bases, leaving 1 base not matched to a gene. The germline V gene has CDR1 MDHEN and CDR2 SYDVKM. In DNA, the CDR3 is TGTGCCAGCAGTTTAAGACTAGCGGGCTCCTACAATGAGCAGTTCTTC. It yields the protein CASSLRLAGSYNEQFF.

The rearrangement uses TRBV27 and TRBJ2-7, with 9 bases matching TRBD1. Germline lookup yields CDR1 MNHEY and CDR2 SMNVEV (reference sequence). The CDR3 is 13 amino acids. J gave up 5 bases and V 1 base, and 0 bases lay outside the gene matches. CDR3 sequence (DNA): TGTGCCAGCAGTTTATGGACAGGGGACGAGCAGTACTTC. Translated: CASSLWTGDEQYF.

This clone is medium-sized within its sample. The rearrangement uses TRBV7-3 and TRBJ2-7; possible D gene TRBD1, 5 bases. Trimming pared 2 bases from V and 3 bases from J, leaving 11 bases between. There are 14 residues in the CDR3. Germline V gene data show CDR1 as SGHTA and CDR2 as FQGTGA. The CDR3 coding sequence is TGTGCCAGCAGCTTATATGCCCAGGGCTACGAGCAGTACTTC. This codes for CASSLYAQGYEQYF.

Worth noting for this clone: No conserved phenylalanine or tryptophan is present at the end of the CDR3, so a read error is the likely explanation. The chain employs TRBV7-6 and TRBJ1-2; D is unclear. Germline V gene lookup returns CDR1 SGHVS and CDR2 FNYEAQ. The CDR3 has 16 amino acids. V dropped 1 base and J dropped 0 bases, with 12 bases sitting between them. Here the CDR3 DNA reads TGTGCCAGCAGCTTAGAGGCAGGAGTACCTAACTATGGCTACACCCTC. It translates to CASSLEAGVPNYGYTL.

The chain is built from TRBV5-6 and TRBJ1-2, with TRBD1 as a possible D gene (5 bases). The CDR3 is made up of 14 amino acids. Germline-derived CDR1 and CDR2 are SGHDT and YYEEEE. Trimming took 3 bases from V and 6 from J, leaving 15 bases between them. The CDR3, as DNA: TGTGCCAGCAGCTGGGGGGGTGGTTTGCATGGCTACACCTTC. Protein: CASSWGGGLHGYTF.

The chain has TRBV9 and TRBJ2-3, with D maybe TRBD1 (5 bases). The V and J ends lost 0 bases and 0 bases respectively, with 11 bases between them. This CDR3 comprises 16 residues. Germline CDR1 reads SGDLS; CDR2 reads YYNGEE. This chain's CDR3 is CASSVDLGASTDTQYF. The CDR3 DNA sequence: TGTGCCAGCAGCGTAGATCTAGGGGCCAGCACAGATACGCAGTATTTT.

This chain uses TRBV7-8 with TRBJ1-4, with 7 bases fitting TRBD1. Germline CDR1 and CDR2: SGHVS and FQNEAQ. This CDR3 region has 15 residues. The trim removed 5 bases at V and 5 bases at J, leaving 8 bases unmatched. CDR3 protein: CASSTGVTGNEKLFF. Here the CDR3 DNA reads TGTGCCAGCAGCACAGGGGTGACAGGGAATGAAAAACTGTTTTTT.